The sequence of this TCR beta chain was determined in a study of blood T cell repertoires in COVID-19. Trimming cost V 4 bases and J 4 bases, with 11 bases left between them. From germline, CDR1 is SGDLS and CDR2 YYNGEE. The CDR3 loop spans 13 amino acids. TCRdb keeps only in-frame clones here, not all; method: immunoSEQ multiplex PCR. Among about 300,000 clones listed, around 89% were seen once. This clone has just a few counts. Sequenced material: peripheral blood. This sequence joins TRBV9 and TRBJ1-1; TRBD1 might be the D (5 bases). The sequence was collected from a man aged 35 to 55 with acute or convalescent COVID-19. CDR3 region: CASSPRDFTEAFF. CDR3 nucleotide sequence: TGTGCCAGCAGCCCCAGGGACTTCACTGAAGCTTTCTTT.